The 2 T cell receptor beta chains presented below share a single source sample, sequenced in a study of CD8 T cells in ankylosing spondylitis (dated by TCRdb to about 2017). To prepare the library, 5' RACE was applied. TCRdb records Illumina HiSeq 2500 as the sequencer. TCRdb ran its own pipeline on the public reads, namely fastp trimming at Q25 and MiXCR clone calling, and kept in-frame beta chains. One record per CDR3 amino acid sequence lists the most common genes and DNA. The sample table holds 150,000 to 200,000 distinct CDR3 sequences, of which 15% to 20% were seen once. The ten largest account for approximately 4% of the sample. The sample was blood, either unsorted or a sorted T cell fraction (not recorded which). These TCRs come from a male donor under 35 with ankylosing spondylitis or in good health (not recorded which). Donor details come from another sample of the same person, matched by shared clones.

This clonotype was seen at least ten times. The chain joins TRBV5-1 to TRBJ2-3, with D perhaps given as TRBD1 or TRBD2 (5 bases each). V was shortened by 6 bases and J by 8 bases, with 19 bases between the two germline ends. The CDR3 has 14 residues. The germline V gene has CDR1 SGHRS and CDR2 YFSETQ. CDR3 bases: TGCGCCAGCACCACGACGGGGCAGAGGTCTACGCAGTATTTT. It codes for CASTTTGQRSTQYF.

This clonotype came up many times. The CDR3 loop is CASSGQGAYQETQYF. Written as DNA, the CDR3 is TGTGCCAGCTCGGGACAGGGGGCGTACCAAGAGACCCAGTACTTC. The V call is TRBV10-3, the J call TRBJ2-5; 12 bases agree with TRBD1. CDR3 length: 15 residues. Unmatched junction bases numbered 6, after V lost 10 bases and J lost 0 bases. Germline V CDR1 and CDR2: ENHRY, SYGVKD.